What follows are 23 T cell receptor beta chains derived from one specimen sequenced in a study of blood T cell repertoires in COVID-19. The protocol was immunoSEQ multiplex PCR, while the TCRdb copy is restricted to in-frame clones and leaves out a portion. The repertoire holds around 76,000 clones, with 91% as singletons. The material sequenced was peripheral blood. These receptors all come from a human donor in a cohort sampled during active COVID-19.

V and J are TRBV30 and TRBJ2-3; 12 bases line up with TRBD2. After removal of 1 base from V and 0 bases from J, the junction contained 2 bases not matched to a gene. CDR3 length: 16 residues. Germline-derived CDR1 and CDR2 are GTSNPN and SVGIG (reference sequence). CDR3 in DNA: TGTGCCTGGAGTGCCGGACTAGCGGGAAGCACAGATACGCAGTATTTT. Residues: CAWSAGLAGSTDTQYF.

V gene TRBV6-6 combines with J gene TRBJ2-7; 10 bases align to TRBD2. After removal of 4 bases from V and 6 bases from J, the junction contained 6 bases not matched to a gene. In germline, CDR1 is MNHNY, CDR2 SVGAGI (reference sequence). The CDR3 is 14 residues long. This chain's CDR3 is CASSFERGGGEQYF. The CDR3 nucleotides read TGTGCCAGCAGTTTTGAGCGGGGGGGCGGCGAGCAGTACTTC.

V gene TRBV27 combines with J gene TRBJ1-6, with no clear D. CDR1 is MNHEY and CDR2 is SMNVEV in the germline V gene (reference sequence). CDR3 length equals 13 residues. Trimming cost V 8 bases and J 6 bases, with 11 bases left between them. The CDR3 loop is CASAYGGNSPLHF. CDR3 nucleotide sequence: TGTGCCAGCGCCTACGGAGGTAATTCACCCCTCCACTTT.

The chain joins TRBV7-2 to TRBJ2-1; D may be TRBD2 (7 bases). The CDR3 length is 14 residues. V was cut by 1 base and J by 6 bases, with 10 bases left in between. The germline V gene encodes CDR1 SGHTA and CDR2 FQGNSA. The CDR3 bases are TGTGCCAGCAGCTTAGTAGGGGGGGTCAATGAGCAGTTCTTC. This gives the protein CASSLVGGVNEQFF.

V is TRBV24-1 and J is TRBJ2-3; D might be TRBD2 (7 bases). This CDR3 contains 12 residues. V lost 8 bases and J 9 bases, leaving 14 bases between the germline ends. Looked up from germline, CDR1 is KGHDR and CDR2 is SFDVKD. The CDR3 sequence is CATTSEGGTQYF. The CDR3 region has the DNA TGTGCCACCACCTCAGAGGGGGGGACGCAGTATTTT.

The CDR3 loop is CASRSGGYEQYF. The CDR3 coding sequence is TGTGCCAGCAGGTCGGGGGGGTACGAGCAGTACTTC. The rearrangement uses TRBV11-2 and TRBJ2-7; 8 bases map to TRBD2. Germline V CDR1 and CDR2: SGHAT, FQNNGV. V shed 6 bases and J 4 bases; nucleotides not matched to a gene: 2. The CDR3 covers 12 residues.

This sequence joins TRBV11-2 and TRBJ2-7, with 7 bases fitting TRBD2. J gave up 1 base and V 5 bases, and 8 bases lay outside the gene matches. Looked up from germline, CDR1 is SGHAT and CDR2 is FQNNGV. This CDR3 is 15 amino acids long. CDR3 protein: CASSAYGGTSYEQYF. The CDR3 nucleotides read TGTGCCAGCAGCGCTTACGGGGGGACTTCCTACGAGCAGTACTTC.

The chain uses TRBV2 and TRBJ2-1; 8 bases match TRBD1. The CDR3 runs to 13 residues. The V gene's germline CDR1 is SNHLY and CDR2 FYNNEI. V lost 6 bases to trimming and J lost 8 bases; unmatched junction nucleotides: 6. CDR3 sequence reads: CASRIQGVDEQFF. The CDR3 coding sequence is TGTGCCAGCAGGATACAGGGGGTGGATGAGCAGTTCTTC.

The CDR3: CASSPGLAGARNTDTQYF. CDR3 coding DNA: TGTGCCAGCAGCCCTGGACTAGCGGGGGCCCGGAACACAGATACGCAGTATTTT. The chain is built from TRBV7-9 and TRBJ2-3; 13 bases fit TRBD2. This CDR3 region has 18 residues. The ends lost 5 bases at V and 2 bases at J; junction bases unmatched: 10. Germline-derived CDR1 and CDR2 are SEHNR and FQNEAQ (reference sequence).

V and J are TRBV4-3 and TRBJ2-5, with 9 bases fitting TRBD1. With 2 bases clipped from V and 3 bases from J, the junction kept 4 bases outside the gene matches. Germline V CDR1 and CDR2: LGHNA, YSLEER. This CDR3 has 15 residues. The CDR3 spells CASSQSGQGKETQYF. The CDR3 DNA is TGCGCCAGCAGCCAATCGGGACAGGGTAAAGAGACCCAGTACTTC.

The chain recombines TRBV5-1 with TRBJ1-5, with 9 bases lining up with TRBD1. V lost 2 bases, J lost 8 bases, and 5 bases stayed unmatched. CDR1 is SGHRS and CDR2 is YFSETQ in the germline V gene. The CDR3 spans 14 residues. As DNA, the CDR3 is TGCGCCAGCAGCTTAGGACAGGGGAGGGAGCCCCAGCATTTT. This gives the protein CASSLGQGREPQHF.

The CDR3 region has the DNA TGTGCCAGCAGCTCTATACCGGGTGGGGAGCAGTACTTC. Translating it yields CASSSIPGGEQYF. This sequence joins TRBV7-9 and TRBJ2-7, with D uncertain. This CDR3 region has 13 residues. Per the germline V gene, CDR1 is SEHNR and CDR2 is FQNEAQ (reference sequence). Between the trimmed V and J ends, which lost 4 bases and 7 bases, there was a span of 14 bases.

DNA for the CDR3: TGTGCCAGCAGTCCCAAGTGGGGGGAGGTTACTGAAGCTTTCTTT. It encodes CASSPKWGEVTEAFF. V usage is TRBV6-4 and J usage is TRBJ1-1, with D tentatively TRBD1 (5 bases). Germline values: CDR1 MRHNA, CDR2 SNTAGT. Trimming took off 5 bases at V and 5 bases at J, with 18 bases between the two ends. CDR3 length equals 15 residues.

The chain couples TRBV18 to TRBJ1-2, with D maybe TRBD1 (6 bases). Trimming shortened V by 5 bases and J by 1 base, and 20 bases separated the two germline ends. Germline-derived CDR1 and CDR2 are KGHSH and LQKENI. The CDR3 runs to 17 residues. The CDR3 sequence: CASSDTGTSLLNYGYTF. CDR3 DNA: TGTGCCAGCTCAGACACAGGGACCTCTCTCCTTAACTATGGCTACACCTTC.

The gene calls are TRBV7-9 and TRBJ2-1; D is perhaps TRBD1 (6 bases). This CDR3 contains 15 residues. Germline V gene lookup returns CDR1 SEHNR and CDR2 FQNEAQ (reference sequence). The V gene lost 0 bases and the J gene lost 5 bases, with 11 bases spanning the gap. As DNA, the CDR3 is TGTGCCAGCAGCTTAGCGGGGGCTCCCAACAATGAGCAGTTCTTC. Protein product: CASSLAGAPNNEQFF.

In this sample, this clone turned up once. This chain uses TRBV6-2 or TRBV6-3 with TRBJ2-6, with a possible D match to TRBD1 (6 bases). The V gene lost 5 bases and the J gene lost 10 bases, with 15 bases spanning the gap. Germline CDR1 reads MNHEY; CDR2 reads SVGEGT. This CDR3 has 14 residues. The CDR3 loop reads CASSAAGTLNVLTF. DNA for the CDR3: TGTGCCAGCAGTGCTGCAGGGACACTGAACGTCCTGACTTTC.

The rearrangement links TRBV7-2 to TRBJ2-5; D is possibly TRBD2 (7 bases). The CDR3 is 14 amino acids. The V and J ends lost 1 base and 6 bases respectively, with 12 bases between them. Germline CDR1 and CDR2: SGHTA and FQGNSA. The CDR3 region is CASSLGGGPKTQYF. The CDR3 DNA reads TGTGCCAGCAGCTTAGGGGGGGGGCCGAAGACCCAGTACTTC.

The chain has TRBV3-1 (or the pseudogene TRBV3-2) and TRBJ2-5, with TRBD2 identical over 9 bases. The CDR3 contains 17 residues. CDR1 is LGHDT and CDR2 is YNNKEL in the germline V gene (reference sequence). V lost 0 bases and J lost 5; bases outside the gene matches: 10. The chain's CDR3 is CASSQDPPAGGGETQYF. CDR3 in DNA: TGTGCCAGCAGCCAAGACCCCCCAGCGGGGGGTGGGGAGACCCAGTACTTC.

The V call is TRBV7-9, the J call TRBJ2-7; 9 bases agree with TRBD1. The CDR3 consists of 14 residues. V shed 4 bases, J shed 1 base, and the junction held 2 bases outside the gene matches. The germline CDR1 and CDR2 sequences are SEHNR and FQNEAQ (reference sequence). DNA for the CDR3: TGTGCCAGCAGCTCGACAGGGGGTTCCTACGAGCAGTACTTC. Its protein product is CASSSTGGSYEQYF.

The chain links TRBV19 to TRBJ2-7, with a weak D call TRBD1 (6 bases). Trimming took off 7 bases at V and 2 bases at J, with 15 bases between the two ends. Germline V gives CDR1 LNHDA, CDR2 SQIVND (reference sequence). The CDR3 is 14 residues long. Here the CDR3 DNA reads TGTGCCAGTACCATGGGTGGGGGCCCCTACGAGCAGTACTTC. This gives the protein CASTMGGGPYEQYF.

The rearrangement uses TRBV18 and TRBJ1-3, with D possibly matching TRBD1 (5 bases). This CDR3 contains 15 residues. Between the trimmed V and J ends, which lost 6 bases and 4 bases, there was a span of 16 bases. Germline V gene lookup returns CDR1 KGHSH and CDR2 LQKENI. CDR3 DNA: TGTGCCAGCTCGACAGCTAACGGCCTGGGAAACACCATATATTTT. Translating gives CASSTANGLGNTIYF.

J is TRBJ2-2 and V is TRBV9; 12 positions agree with TRBD2. This CDR3 spans 17 amino acids. V trimming: 5 bases; J trimming: 0 bases; junction bases outside the gene matches: 5. In germline, CDR1 is SGDLS, CDR2 YYNGEE. The CDR3: CASSPTSGGANTGELFF. The CDR3 DNA sequence: TGTGCCAGCAGTCCGACTAGCGGGGGAGCGAACACCGGGGAGCTGTTTTTT. Based on the CDR3 plus reference TRBV9 and TRBJ2-2, the full variable domain is DSGVTQTPKHLITATGQRVTLRCSPRSGDLSVYWYQQSLDQGLQFLIQYYNGEERAKGNILERFSAQQFPDLHSELNLSSLELGDSALYFCASSPTSGGANTGELFFGEGSRLTVL.

V usage is TRBV6-5 and J usage is TRBJ1-3, with 7 positions matching TRBD1. Germline V CDR1 and CDR2: MNHEY, SVGAGI. The CDR3 loop spans 14 amino acids. The V gene end was trimmed by 8 bases and the J gene end by 4 bases; junction bases not matched to a gene: 8. The CDR3 spells CASAQGGTGNTIYF. DNA of the CDR3: TGTGCCAGCGCCCAGGGGGGAACAGGAAACACCATATATTTT.